The 21 T cell receptor beta chains given below trace back to one sample, sequenced in a study of beta chain features in type 1 diabetes. Study observations and caveats: Within each of all four CD4+ subsets, Type 1 diabetes patients had TCRB CDR3s that were moderately but significantly shorter.

The antigens of these receptors remain unknown. Expressed TCRB transcripts were sequenced because the isolated RNA had all been reverse transcribed beforehand. Data came from immunoSEQ multiplex PCR; TCRdb stores just in-frame clones and leaves some out. The sample contains some 23,000 clones, around 65% of which appear only once. The sample was stem cell memory CD4+ T cells from blood. Source of these receptors: a woman in her thirties or forties with type 1 diabetes.

V is TRBV5-4 and J is TRBJ2-2, with no clear D. The CDR3 sequence is 15 residues long. Trimming took 1 base from V and 5 from J, leaving 12 bases between them. Germline-derived CDR1 and CDR2 are SGHNT and YYREEE (reference sequence). CDR3 protein: CASSLNQPGTGELFF. The DNA of the CDR3 is TGTGCCAGCAGCTTGAATCAACCCGGGACCGGGGAGCTGTTTTTT.

This chain connects TRBV2 to TRBJ1-2; 12 bases align to TRBD1. Germline loops: CDR1 SNHLY, CDR2 FYNNEI. The CDR3 is 17 residues long. V shed 5 bases, J shed 1 base, and the junction held 8 bases outside the gene matches. The CDR3 DNA reads TGTGCCAGCAGTCCGAGGGACAGGGGGCTCAGTAACTATGGCTACACCTTC. It translates to CASSPRDRGLSNYGYTF.

CDR3 nucleotide sequence: TGTGCCAGCAGGGGGAACAGGGCCACAGATACGCAGTATTTT. Its translation is CASRGNRATDTQYF. The chain is built from TRBV6-5 and TRBJ2-3; D possibly corresponds to TRBD1 (6 bases). The length of the CDR3 is 14 residues. Germline assignment: CDR1 MNHEY and CDR2 SVGAGI. The ends were cut back, 6 bases at V and 2 bases at J, with 12 bases in the middle.

CDR3 loop: CASSPRSAGSGYTF. The DNA of the CDR3 is TGTGCCAGCAGTCCCAGAAGCGCTGGGTCTGGCTACACCTTC. V is TRBV6-1 and J is TRBJ1-2, with unresolved D. V was pared by 5 bases and J by 7 bases, with 17 bases between. The CDR3 has 14 amino acids. Germline CDR1 and CDR2: MNHNS and SASEGT.

The chain uses TRBV18 and TRBJ1-5, with D unclear. With 0 bases removed from V and 4 bases from J, the gap between germline ends came to 4 bases. Germline V gives CDR1 KGHSH, CDR2 LQKENI. The CDR3 consists of 13 residues. CDR3 DNA sequence: TGTGCCAGCTCACCACCCGGGAATCAGCCCCAGCATTTT. Amino acid sequence: CASSPPGNQPQHF.

This chain joins TRBV27 and TRBJ1-1; 8 bases line up with TRBD1. Germline CDR1 MNHEY, CDR2 SMNVEV (reference sequence). The CDR3 has 15 amino acids. With 5 bases clipped from V and 0 bases from J, the junction kept 5 bases outside the gene matches. The CDR3 loop is CASSPGQGVNTEAFF. The CDR3, as DNA: TGTGCCAGCAGTCCCGGACAGGGTGTGAACACTGAAGCTTTCTTT.

The chain links TRBV15 to TRBJ1-6; D might be TRBD1 (6 bases). Trimming stripped 7 bases from V and 9 bases from J, with 13 bases between. CDR3 length equals 13 residues. Germline-derived CDR1 and CDR2 are LNHNV and YYDKDF (reference sequence). The CDR3: CATTPRGGSPLHF. In DNA form, the CDR3 reads TGTGCCACCACCCCTCGAGGGGGTTCACCCCTCCACTTT. Based on the CDR3 plus reference TRBV15 and TRBJ1-6, the full variable domain is DAMVIQNPRYQVTQFGKPVTLSCSQTLNHNVMYWYQQKSSQAPKLLFHYYDKDFNNEADTPDNFQSRRPNTSFCFLDIRSPGLGDTAMYLCATTPRGGSPLHFGNGTRLTVT.

The gene calls are TRBV7-9 and TRBJ1-1, with D perhaps TRBD1 (5 bases). This CDR3 has 15 residues. Germline V gene data show CDR1 as SEHNR and CDR2 as FQNEAQ (reference sequence). V was clipped by 2 bases and J by 4 bases, with 14 bases between them. DNA for the CDR3: TGTGCCAGCAGCTTACTTTCCGGCGGGGGCACTGAAGCTTTCTTT. This translates into CASSLLSGGGTEAFF.

There are a few counts of this clone. The chain links TRBV23-1 to TRBJ1-2; 8 bases fit TRBD1. TRBV23-1 is known as an ORF, though its function is uncertain. CDR3 size: 13 residues. The trim removed 3 bases at V and 6 bases at J, leaving 3 bases unmatched. CDR3 sequence reads: CASSHPQGDGYTF. DNA of the CDR3: TGCGCCAGCAGTCATCCACAGGGGGATGGCTACACCTTC.

The chain combines TRBV27 with TRBJ1-2, with TRBD1 as a possible D gene (5 bases). Germline V lookup: CDR1 MNHEY, CDR2 SMNVEV (reference sequence). The ends were cut back, 7 bases at V and 6 bases at J, with 18 bases in the middle. The CDR3 runs 14 residues. The CDR3 nucleotides are TGTGCCAGCACTCAATCTGGGGCAGGGCATGGCTACACCTTC. It codes for CASTQSGAGHGYTF.

This clone was counted between two and nine times. The V and J genes are TRBV19 and TRBJ2-2; TRBD1 agrees at 7 bases. Per the germline V gene, CDR1 is LNHDA and CDR2 is SQIVND (reference sequence). This CDR3 region has 16 residues. V lost 2 bases and J lost 3; bases outside the gene matches: 6. This CDR3 reads CASSILGGFDTGELFF. CDR3 DNA: TGTGCCAGTAGTATACTAGGGGGCTTCGACACCGGGGAGCTGTTTTTT.

The rearrangement joins TRBV5-1 to TRBJ1-2, with TRBD1 identical over 8 bases. Per the germline V gene, CDR1 is SGHRS and CDR2 is YFSETQ. CDR3 size: 15 residues. J gave up 5 bases and V 1 base, and 7 bases lay outside the gene matches. The CDR3 loop is CASSLRAGGEYGYTF. In nucleotides, the CDR3 is TGCGCCAGCAGCTTGAGGGCAGGGGGCGAGTATGGCTACACCTTC. The full variable domain, rest sourced from reference TRBV5-1 and TRBJ1-2, is KAGVTQTPRYLIKTRGQQVTLSCSPISGHRSVSWYQQTPGQGLQFLFEYFSETQRNKGNFPGRFSGRQFSNSRSEMNVSTLELGDSALYLCASSLRAGGEYGYTFGSGTRLTVV.

A single count supports this clone. The J gene is TRBJ1-2, the V gene TRBV6-5; 7 bases are shared with TRBD1. In germline, CDR1 is MNHEY, CDR2 SVGAGI. V dropped 2 bases and J dropped 2; count of bases not matched to a gene: 2. CDR3 size: 14 residues. DNA of the CDR3: TGTGCCAGCAGTTACGACAGGGCCAACTATGGCTACACCTTC. It is translated as CASSYDRANYGYTF.

The rearrangement joins TRBV28 to TRBJ1-2; possibly TRBD1 for D (5 bases). Trimming removed 2 bases at V and 8 bases at J, with 15 bases between. This CDR3 comprises 14 residues. Germline V gene data show CDR1 as MDHEN and CDR2 as SYDVKM. The DNA for the CDR3 is TGTGCCAGCAGTTTAAAGGGCAGGGTGCGAGGCTACACCTTC. As protein: CASSLKGRVRGYTF.

The chain is built from TRBV11-1 and TRBJ2-5; no definite D call. CDR1 is SGHAT and CDR2 is FQDESV in the germline V gene (reference sequence). This CDR3 is built from 11 residues. Trimming removed 3 bases at V and 5 bases at J, with 4 bases between. The CDR3 loop is CASSFRETQYF. CDR3 DNA sequence: TGTGCCAGCAGCTTCCGGGAGACCCAGTACTTC. Looking up the rest from reference TRBV11-1 and TRBJ2-5 gives the full variable domain: EAEVAQSPRYKITEKSQAVAFWCDPISGHATLYWYRQILGQGPELLVQFQDESVVDDSQLPKDRFSAERLKGVDSTLKIQPAELGDSAMYLCASSFRETQYFGPGTRLLVL.

The chain joins TRBV5-1 to TRBJ1-1; TRBD1 agrees at 9 bases. Germline-derived CDR1 and CDR2 are SGHRS and YFSETQ. V was pared by 1 base and J by 1 base, with 5 bases of the junction left unmatched. The CDR3 contains 16 residues. The CDR3 protein is CASSLNAGQGNTEAFF. The CDR3 DNA follows: TGCGCCAGCAGCTTGAACGCGGGACAGGGGAACACTGAAGCTTTCTTT.

This clone was seen only a few times. V is TRBV25-1 and J is TRBJ1-2; 7 bases are a match to TRBD1. Germline V lookup: CDR1 MGHDK, CDR2 SYGVNS. V shed 6 bases, J shed 7 bases, and the junction held 14 bases outside the gene matches. The CDR3 contains 15 residues. The CDR3 loop reads CASSEGQTLGGGYTF. For the CDR3, the DNA is TGTGCCAGCAGCGAGGGACAGACCTTGGGGGGTGGCTACACCTTC.

The chain combines TRBV28 with TRBJ2-7; no reliable D call. CDR3 size: 13 residues. Trimming cost V 4 bases and J 4 bases, with 11 bases left between them. The V gene's germline CDR1 is MDHEN and CDR2 SYDVKM. In DNA form, the CDR3 reads TGTGCCAGCAGTTCCCTCGCTACGTACGAGCAGTACTTC. Its translation: CASSSLATYEQYF.

The DNA of the CDR3 is TGTGCCTGGAACAGGAGGGCCGGCACAGATACGCAGTATTTT. Protein sequence: CAWNRRAGTDTQYF. The V and J genes are TRBV30 and TRBJ2-3; tentatively, D is TRBD2 (6 bases). The CDR3 sequence is 14 residues long. Germline lookup yields CDR1 GTSNPN and CDR2 SVGIG (reference sequence). Trimming took 4 bases from V and 1 from J, leaving 12 bases between them. Filled out from reference TRBV30 and TRBJ2-3, the complete variable domain reads SQTIHQWPATLVQPVGSPLSLECTVEGTSNPNLYWYRQAAGRGLQLLFYSVGIGQISSEVPQNLSASRPQDRQFILSSKKLLLSDSGFYLCAWNRRAGTDTQYFGPGTRLTVL.

J is TRBJ2-5 and V is TRBV2; no reliable D call. The CDR3 covers 14 residues. Germline V lookup: CDR1 SNHLY, CDR2 FYNNEI. Between the trimmed V and J ends, which lost 6 bases and 2 bases, there was a span of 13 bases. The CDR3 loop reads CASSALLTQETQYF. CDR3 DNA sequence: TGTGCCAGCAGCGCCCTTTTGACTCAAGAGACCCAGTACTTC.

The rearrangement joins TRBV7-3 to TRBJ2-5; the match to TRBD1 covers 7 bases. After removal of 1 base from V and 4 bases from J, the junction contained 6 bases not matched to a gene. CDR3 length: 15 residues. Germline CDR1 and CDR2: SGHTA and FQGTGA. As DNA, the CDR3 is TGTGCCAGCAGCTTAAACACAGGGGTGGGAGAGACCCAGTACTTC. As protein: CASSLNTGVGETQYF. Full variable domain (remainder filled in from reference TRBV7-3 and TRBJ2-5): GAGVSQTPSNKVTEKGKYVELRCDPISGHTALYWYRQSLGQGPEFLIYFQGTGAADDSGLPNDRFFAVRPEGSVSTLKIQRTERGDSAVYLCASSLNTGVGETQYFGPGTRLLVL.